This TCR beta chain was sequenced during a study of radiotherapy plus CTLA-4 blockade in lung cancer. Study-level information: Of the patients, under 20% showed objective responses and around 32% attained disease control.

Sequencing used immunoSEQ multiplex PCR; TCRdb keeps in-frame clones, though not all of them. The profile shows 45,000 to 55,000 clones, approximately 86% of them singletons. The CDR3 consists of 15 residues. V lost 3 bases to trimming and J lost 7 bases; unmatched junction nucleotides: 8. CDR1 and CDR2 (germline): SGHKS, YYEKEE (reference sequence). Of note for this clone: Its cognate antigen is unknown.

Study-level results: Blood TCR clones of tumor origin expanded after radiotherapy plus ipilimumab. Interferon-beta and early blood T cell clone dynamics reportedly predicted response best.

Receiving focal radiation plus CTLA-4 blockade with ipilimumab were patients who had chemo-refractory metastatic non-small-cell lung cancer. The specimen comprised peripheral blood, sampled from a patient treated with radiotherapy plus ipilimumab. The rearrangement uses TRBV5-5 and TRBJ1-5; 9 nucleotides match TRBD1. The source is a human donor with non-small cell lung cancer that progressed on radiotherapy plus ipilimumab. Some clones in this sample may be carry-over from other donors' samples. CDR3 nucleotides: TGTGCCAGCAGCTGGGGGGACAGGGACGTGCAGCCCCAGCATTTT. The encoded protein is CASSWGDRDVQPQHF.